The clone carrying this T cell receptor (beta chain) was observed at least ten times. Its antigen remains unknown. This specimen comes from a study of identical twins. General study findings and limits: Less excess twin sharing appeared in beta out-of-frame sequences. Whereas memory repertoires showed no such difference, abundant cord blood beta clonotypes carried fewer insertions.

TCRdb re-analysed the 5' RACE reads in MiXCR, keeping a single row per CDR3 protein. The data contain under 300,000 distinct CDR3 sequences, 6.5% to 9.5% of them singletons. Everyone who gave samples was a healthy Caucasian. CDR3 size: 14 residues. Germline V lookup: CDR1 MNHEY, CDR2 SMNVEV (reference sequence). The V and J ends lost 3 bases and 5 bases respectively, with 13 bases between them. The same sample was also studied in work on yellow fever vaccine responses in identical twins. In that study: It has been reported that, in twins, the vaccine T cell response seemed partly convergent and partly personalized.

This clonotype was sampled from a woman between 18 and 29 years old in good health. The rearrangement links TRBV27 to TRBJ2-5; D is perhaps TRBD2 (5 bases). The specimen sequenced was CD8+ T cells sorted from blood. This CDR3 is CASSFYGVGETQYF. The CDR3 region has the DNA TGTGCCAGCAGTTTTTACGGGGTGGGGGAGACCCAGTACTTC.